This T cell receptor (beta chain) was sequenced for a study of T cell changes during pregnancy in multiple sclerosis. Trimming pared 2 bases from V and 3 bases from J, leaving 12 bases between. This CDR3 spans 15 amino acids. Germline V gene data show CDR1 as SGHNT and CDR2 as YENEEA. Only one count was recorded for this clone. Clones were read by immunoSEQ multiplex PCR, and TCRdb kept only the in-frame ones, dropping some. Here the sample spans tens of thousands of clones, approximately 90% being singletons. This specimen was peripheral blood, taken in the second trimester of pregnancy. This chain uses TRBV11-3 with TRBJ2-3, with TRBD2 as a possible D gene (6 bases). This receptor was taken from a female donor in good health, enrolled as a control in a pregnancy study. CDR3: CASSLMAGRTDTQYF. DNA for the CDR3: TGTGCCAGCAGCTTAATGGCAGGGAGGACAGATACGCAGTATTTT.